The present TCR beta chain was sequenced within a study of T-cell reconstitution after alpha-beta-depleted transplantation in children. Whole-study results and caveats: Several patients had high TCRbeta diversity at day 60; it came from surviving recipient T cells and thymic progenitors. Expanded clones from the graft, numbering several hundred, reportedly supplied alpha-beta T cells about two months after transplant. T-cell counts and diversity were attributed mostly to newly produced T cells one year after transplant.

Unique molecular identifiers were incorporated during preparation of the TCRbeta library. TCRdb called the PCR reads again in MiXCR, with one record for every CDR3 protein. The sample carries about 980,000 distinct CDR3 sequences, about 29% recorded once. This clonotype was counted only a few times. Its antigen is as yet unknown. The receptor was derived from a boy in the first two years of life who had a stem cell transplant for SCID, so the T cells may come from the graft donor. The material was PBMCs, mostly from graft donor cells, obtained 360 days after TCRalphabeta/CD19-depleted stem cell transplant.

CDR3: CASSDQGIVVNSPLHF. Here the CDR3 DNA reads TGTGCCAGCAGTGATCAGGGAATCGTCGTTAATTCACCCCTCCACTTT. The chain employs TRBV2 and TRBJ1-6; D is perhaps TRBD1 (5 bases). V was trimmed by 3 bases and J by 6 bases, leaving 15 bases between them. The CDR3 length is 16 residues. Germline values: CDR1 SNHLY, CDR2 FYNNEI. The whole variable domain, remainder taken from reference TRBV2 and TRBJ1-6, is EPEVTQTPSHQVTQMGQEVILRCVPISNHLYFYWYRQILGQKVEFLVSFYNNEISEKSEIFDDQFSVERPDGSNFTLKIRSTKLEDSAMYFCASSDQGIVVNSPLHFGNGTRLTVT.